This TCR beta chain appears in the sequencing data of a study of blood T cell repertoires in COVID-19. Overall study context: The United States, Italy and Spain provided the acute and convalescent COVID-19 samples.

Original processing notes: Amplification of reference gene primers provided the estimated nucleated cell counts. Assay used: immunoSEQ multiplex PCR; TCRdb lists only in-frame clones, some missing. The DNA gave D and trimming, while V, J and clone size come from that table. The profile shows 55,000 to 90,000 clones, approximately 85% of them singletons. This clone was detected once. Trimming took 3 bases from V and 7 from J, leaving 19 bases between them. Germline loops: CDR1 MDHEN, CDR2 SYDVKM. The CDR3 runs 16 residues. The rearrangement links TRBV28 to TRBJ2-1; TRBD1 might be the D (5 bases). The source of this sequence is a woman older than 75 with active or convalescent COVID-19. The sequencing input was peripheral blood. The DNA for the CDR3 is TGTGCCAGCAGTTTGGTAGTGGTGGGGCGGAATAATGAGCAGTTCTTC. Its translation: CASSLVVVGRNNEQFF. The full variable domain, with the rest looked up from reference TRBV28 and TRBJ2-1, is DVKVTQSSRYLVKRTGEKVFLECVQDMDHENMFWYRQDPGLGLRLIYFSYDVKMKEKGDIPEGYSVSREKKERFSLILESASTNQTSMYLCASSLVVVGRNNEQFFGPGTRLTVL.